These 24 T cell receptor beta chains were sequenced from one sample in a study of T cell responses to AZD1222 COVID-19 vaccine. Clones were read by immunoSEQ multiplex PCR, and TCRdb kept only the in-frame ones, dropping some. The sample contains some 110,000 clones, around nine tenths of which appear only once. The sample was peripheral blood, taken 28 days after the second AZD1222 dose. These receptors originate from an adult who received the AZD1222 COVID-19 vaccine.

This sequence joins TRBV28 and TRBJ1-6; a weak D match, TRBD1 (5 bases). Trimming cost V 3 bases and J 12 bases, with 15 bases left between them. Germline loops: CDR1 MDHEN, CDR2 SYDVKM. This CDR3 spans 14 amino acids. CDR3 region: CASSFKGPTGPLHF. CDR3 in DNA: TGTGCCAGCAGTTTCAAGGGACCGACCGGACCCCTCCACTTT.

In DNA form, the CDR3 reads TGTGCCAGCCCGCATTGGCAGGGTTGTTCCTACGAGCAGTACTTC. This codes for CASPHWQGCSYEQYF. The J gene is TRBJ2-7, the V gene TRBV11-3, with a weak D call TRBD1 (5 bases). Germline CDR1 is SGHNT and CDR2 is YENEEA. The V gene lost 8 bases and the J gene lost 1 base, with 18 bases spanning the gap. This CDR3 region has 15 residues.

This chain links TRBV3-1 (or the pseudogene TRBV3-2) with TRBJ1-1; 9 bases agree with TRBD1. With 0 bases clipped from V and 11 bases from J, the junction kept 7 bases outside the gene matches. CDR1 and CDR2 from the germline V gene are LGHDT and YNNKEL (reference sequence). This CDR3 has 14 residues. CDR3 amino acids: CASSQEDRGRRAFF. CDR3 DNA sequence: TGTGCCAGCAGCCAAGAGGACAGGGGAAGAAGGGCTTTCTTT.

This clone has just one count. This chain links TRBV7-8 with TRBJ1-1; tentatively, D is TRBD1 (6 bases). V lost 5 bases, J lost 0 bases, and 13 bases lay in between. This CDR3 contains 15 residues. Germline CDR1 SGHVS, CDR2 FQNEAQ. The CDR3 bases are TGTGCCAGCAGCCTCTACAGGGATATGAACACTGAAGCTTTCTTT. Translating gives CASSLYRDMNTEAFF.

This chain connects TRBV5-1 to TRBJ2-7; D remains unclear. CDR1 is SGHRS and CDR2 is YFSETQ in the germline V gene. CDR3 length equals 14 residues. V shed 0 bases and J shed 2 bases, with 9 bases lying between them. CDR3 sequence: CASSLAADPYEQYF. As DNA, the CDR3 is TGCGCCAGCAGCTTGGCCGCCGATCCCTACGAGCAGTACTTC.

The chain has TRBV5-1 and TRBJ1-1, with D perhaps TRBD1 (5 bases). V was clipped by 3 bases and J by 4 bases, with 10 bases between them. The CDR3 has 13 residues. From germline, CDR1 is SGHRS and CDR2 YFSETQ. The CDR3 region has the DNA TGCGCCAGCAGCTCGACAGAGGGCACTGAAGCTTTCTTT. Translated: CASSSTEGTEAFF.

The chain recombines TRBV18 with TRBJ1-3, with D uncertain. V lost 1 base and J 0 bases, leaving 10 bases between the germline ends. This CDR3 region has 16 residues. Germline lookup yields CDR1 KGHSH and CDR2 LQKENI. As DNA, the CDR3 is TGTGCCAGCTCACCACGAAAGGGAAACTCTGGAAACACCATATATTTT. It translates to CASSPRKGNSGNTIYF.

V usage is TRBV28 and J usage is TRBJ2-7; 7 positions agree with TRBD1. The CDR3 totals 12 residues. J was trimmed by 7 bases and V by 4 bases; bases with no gene match: 4. Looked up from germline, CDR1 is MDHEN and CDR2 is SYDVKM. The CDR3 region has the DNA TGTGCCAGCAGTTCAACGACAGGGGAGCAGTACTTC. It yields the protein CASSSTTGEQYF.

J is TRBJ1-2 and V is TRBV12-3 or TRBV12-4; no firm D call. Trimming removed 3 bases from V and 7 bases from J, with 12 bases in between. This CDR3 has 13 amino acids. CDR3 sequence: CASSLGRVGGYTF. CDR3 nucleotide sequence: TGTGCCAGCAGTTTGGGGAGGGTCGGTGGCTACACCTTC.

The chain couples TRBV4-2 to TRBJ2-7; D unclear. This CDR3 region has 13 residues. Germline V gives CDR1 LGHNA, CDR2 YNFKEQ. V gave up 5 bases and J gave up 0 bases, with 8 bases separating them. The CDR3 DNA is TGTGCCAGCAGCGCTTCAGACTCCTACGAGCAGTACTTC. Residues: CASSASDSYEQYF.

The chain recombines TRBV4-2 with TRBJ2-2; 7 bases are a match to TRBD1. The CDR3 length is 20 residues. CDR1 LGHNA and CDR2 YNFKEQ come from the germline V gene. J was trimmed by 1 base and V by 0 bases; bases with no gene match: 14. The CDR3 region has the DNA TGTGCCAGCAGCCAAGATCTTGTAAGGGGGCTGCTCGGGAACACCGGGGAGCTGTTTTTT. Its protein is CASSQDLVRGLLGNTGELFF.

This clone was seen only once. The CDR3 region is CASSIHPGQGKETQYF. DNA for the CDR3: TGTGCCAGTAGTATACACCCGGGACAGGGGAAAGAGACCCAGTACTTC. This chain uses TRBV19 with TRBJ2-5, with TRBD1 identical over 10 bases. CDR3 size: 16 residues. CDR1 LNHDA and CDR2 SQIVND come from the germline V gene (reference sequence). The junction had 6 bases not matched to a gene; V was cut back by 2 bases and J by 3 bases. Full variable domain (missing parts from reference TRBV19 and TRBJ2-5): DGGITQSPKYLFRKEGQNVTLSCEQNLNHDAMYWYRQDPGQGLRLIYYSQIVNDFQKGDIAEGYSVSREKKESFPLTVTSAQKNPTAFYLCASSIHPGQGKETQYFGPGTRLLVL.

The rearrangement links TRBV5-1 to TRBJ2-3; D ambiguous. From germline, CDR1 is SGHRS and CDR2 YFSETQ. There are 13 residues in the CDR3. Trimming took off 0 bases at V and 6 bases at J, with 8 bases between the two ends. The CDR3: CASSLVSVDTQYF. In nucleotides, the CDR3 is TGCGCCAGCAGCTTGGTTTCGGTGGATACGCAGTATTTT.

This chain joins TRBV7-9 and TRBJ1-5, with TRBD1 matching over 12 bases. Trimming cost V 3 bases and J 4 bases; bases outside gene matches: 4. CDR3 length: 16 residues. The germline CDR1 and CDR2 sequences are SEHNR and FQNEAQ (reference sequence). CDR3 region: CASSFGTGGGNQPQHF. The CDR3 nucleotides are TGTGCCAGCAGCTTTGGGACAGGGGGCGGGAATCAGCCCCAGCATTTT.

This clone came up a few times. CDR3 protein: CASSPPRGVGTDTQYF. CDR3 sequence (DNA): TGTGCCAGCAGCCCTCCTAGGGGGGTGGGCACAGATACGCAGTATTTT. V gene TRBV3-1 (or the pseudogene TRBV3-2) combines with J gene TRBJ2-3; D may correspond to TRBD1 or TRBD2 (6 bases each). CDR1 and CDR2 (germline): LGHDT, YNNKEL (reference sequence). The CDR3 length is 16 residues. With 4 bases removed from V and 1 base from J, the gap between germline ends came to 15 bases.

The chain uses TRBV19 and TRBJ2-7, with 9 bases fitting TRBD2. The CDR3 covers 12 residues. CDR1 is LNHDA and CDR2 is SQIVND in the germline V gene (reference sequence). V was pared by 8 bases and J by 3 bases, with 2 bases of the junction left unmatched. DNA of the CDR3: TGTGCCAGTGGGACTAGCAGCTACGAGCAGTACTTC. Protein product: CASGTSSYEQYF.

In DNA, the CDR3 is TGTGCCAGCAGTCGCACTAGCGGGGTCTACGAGCAGTACTTC. This codes for CASSRTSGVYEQYF. This chain joins TRBV6-5 and TRBJ2-7, with 10 bases aligning to TRBD2. CDR1 is MNHEY, CDR2 SVGAGI, per germline. CDR3 size: 14 residues. V lost 5 bases, J lost 3 bases, and 4 bases stayed unmatched.

V is TRBV15 and J is TRBJ1-5, with D unresolved. The ends were cut back, 5 bases at V and 6 bases at J, with 11 bases in the middle. CDR1 and CDR2 from the germline V gene are LNHNV and YYDKDF (reference sequence). The CDR3 has 13 residues. CDR3 residues: CATSLEGGQPQHF. DNA for the CDR3: TGTGCCACCAGCCTGGAGGGCGGTCAGCCCCAGCATTTT.

V and J are TRBV4-3 and TRBJ2-6; 8 positions agree with TRBD2. The ends lost 0 bases at V and 0 bases at J; junction bases unmatched: 4. The CDR3 contains 18 residues. Germline CDR1 and CDR2: LGHNA and YSLEER. The CDR3 loop reads CASSQDPGGGSGANVLTF. The CDR3 nucleotides are TGCGCCAGCAGCCAAGACCCCGGGGGGGGCTCTGGGGCCAACGTCCTGACTTTC.

The gene calls are TRBV15 and TRBJ1-5, with D unresolved. The germline CDR1 and CDR2 sequences are LNHNV and YYDKDF (reference sequence). V was shortened by 3 bases and J by 0 bases, with 9 bases between the two germline ends. CDR3 length: 15 residues. CDR3 coding DNA: TGTGCCACCAGCAGTAAACGTCTTAGCAATCAGCCCCAGCATTTT. Translation gives CATSSKRLSNQPQHF.

This clone has only a few counts. J is TRBJ1-2 and V is TRBV7-2, with TRBD1 identical over 7 bases. With 1 base clipped from V and 8 bases from J, the junction kept 7 bases outside the gene matches. The CDR3 runs 14 residues. Germline values: CDR1 SGHTA, CDR2 FQGNSA. This CDR3 is CASSLGRGGEGYTF. For the CDR3, the DNA is TGTGCCAGCAGCTTAGGTCGAGGGGGCGAGGGCTACACCTTC. The complete variable domain, with remaining parts taken from reference TRBV7-2 and TRBJ1-2, reads GAGVSQSPSNKVTEKGKDVELRCDPISGHTALYWYRQSLGQGLEFLIYFQGNSAPDKSGLPSDRFSAERTGGSVSTLTIQRTQQEDSAVYLCASSLGRGGEGYTFGSGTRLTVV.

This chain connects TRBV7-9 to TRBJ1-2; 8 nucleotides agree with TRBD1. J gave up 3 bases and V 3 bases, and 6 bases lay outside the gene matches. Germline V gives CDR1 SEHNR, CDR2 FQNEAQ (reference sequence). The CDR3 totals 15 residues. CDR3 region: CASSLDRDLDYGYTF. CDR3 sequence (DNA): TGTGCCAGCAGCTTGGACAGGGACCTTGACTATGGCTACACCTTC.

The chain employs TRBV11-2 and TRBJ2-7; D call uncertain. The germline V and J ends were trimmed by 0 bases and 7 bases, with 7 bases remaining between them. This CDR3 has 12 amino acids. CDR1 is SGHAT, CDR2 FQNNGV, per germline. The CDR3 is CASSLDSPEQYF. In nucleotides, the CDR3 is TGTGCCAGCAGCTTAGATAGCCCGGAGCAGTACTTC.

This clone was counted once. The V call is TRBV29-1, the J call TRBJ1-2; a weak D match, TRBD1 (6 bases). CDR1 SQVTM and CDR2 ANQGSEA come from the germline V gene. V gave up 7 bases and J gave up 5 bases, with 17 bases separating them. This CDR3 spans 13 amino acids. CDR3 region: CSGGWGAEYGYTF. DNA for the CDR3: TGCAGCGGGGGATGGGGGGCCGAGTATGGCTACACCTTC.